Ten or more counts support the clone carrying this T cell receptor beta chain. Time point indicated: newly diagnosed GD, antithyroid drugs for less than 3 months. After RNA was extracted from PBMCs, the TCR library was made from it. Under American Thyroid Association guidelines, Graves' disease was diagnosed. In germline, CDR1 is SGHAT, CDR2 FQDESV (reference sequence). There are 13 residues in the CDR3. V lost 5 bases and J lost 7, with 14 bases in between. This specimen comes from a study of regulatory T cells in long-lasting Graves disease. CDR3-region Arm-PCR and iRepertoire HTBI primers produced the TCR beta libraries. TCRdb reprocessed the multiplex PCR reads via MiXCR and lists one record per CDR3 protein. Of about 560,000 distinct CDR3 sequences listed, more than 15% are singletons. The sample also formed part of further work on T cells in Graves' hyperthyroidism and ophthalmopathy. From that report: TCR CDR3 regions were first amplified by RT-PCR with HTBI primers.

The starting material was peripheral blood mononuclear cells (PBMCs), obtained at new diagnosis, from a patient treated with antithyroid drugs. The chain has TRBV11-1 and TRBJ1-1; D remains ambiguous. The sequence came from a man between 18 and 35 years old with Graves disease. CDR3 sequence: CASSPLGLIEAFF. CDR3 nucleotide sequence: TGTGCCAGCAGCCCTCTGGGATTAATTGAAGCTTTCTTT.